This entry lists 23 T cell receptor beta chains sequenced from one sample in a study of glioma-infiltrating T cells after dendritic cell vaccination. Profiled with immunoSEQ multiplex PCR; TCRdb holds only in-frame clones, not every one. Here the sample spans about 100,000 clones, 80% being singletons. Time point meaning: after dendritic cell vaccination, including at tumor progression/relapse. The material sequenced was blood, taken after dendritic cell vaccination. The receptors originated from a human donor with glioblastoma.

The chain uses TRBV5-1 and TRBJ2-1, with 12 bases lining up with TRBD1. The germline V gene encodes CDR1 SGHRS and CDR2 YFSETQ. With V trimmed by 5 bases and J by 9 bases, 36 bases remained unmatched. The CDR3 sequence is 24 residues long. For the CDR3, the DNA is TGCGCCAGCAGTTCTCCTAGGAGTGGGGACAGGGGGCTGGGGTATACCGCCACACAGAGTGAGCAGTTCTTC. Its translation is CASSSPRSGDRGLGYTATQSEQFF.

This chain joins TRBV19 and TRBJ2-7; TRBD1 is a possible D gene (6 bases). This CDR3 region has 16 residues. The ends were cut back, 7 bases at V and 3 bases at J, with 22 bases in the middle. Germline CDR1 is LNHDA and CDR2 is SQIVND (reference sequence). In nucleotides, the CDR3 is TGTGCCAGTAAGCGGTCAGCTCAGGGGAAACTCTACGAGCAGTACTTC. Protein product: CASKRSAQGKLYEQYF.

This chain connects TRBV19 to TRBJ2-3; perhaps TRBD1 as D (7 bases). CDR1 LNHDA and CDR2 SQIVND come from the germline V gene (reference sequence). This CDR3 region has 15 residues. V dropped 5 bases and J dropped 7 bases, with 19 bases sitting between them. CDR3 DNA: TGTGCCAGTAGTCAACGACAGGGACTGGATAATACGCAGTATTTT. Translation: CASSQRQGLDNTQYF.

The chain has TRBV7-2 and TRBJ2-1; TRBD2 aligns across 12 bases. Germline-derived CDR1 and CDR2 are SGHTA and FQGNSA. The CDR3 runs 14 residues. V trimming: 3 bases; J trimming: 8 bases; junction bases outside the gene matches: 2. CDR3 sequence (DNA): TGTGCCAGCAGCTTGGGACTAGCGGGTGATGAGCAGTTCTTC. This sequence encodes CASSLGLAGDEQFF.

The CDR3 DNA follows: TGTGCCAGTAGTTCCCGCTCTGGGGCCAACGTCCTGACTTTC. This encodes CASSSRSGANVLTF. This chain links TRBV19 with TRBJ2-6; no clear D gene. The germline V and J ends were trimmed by 5 bases and 0 bases, with 5 bases remaining between them. CDR1 and CDR2 (germline): LNHDA, SQIVND (reference sequence). The CDR3 consists of 14 residues.

This CDR3 is CSVLPSGRGDEQFF. Written as DNA, the CDR3 is TGCAGCGTTCTGCCTAGCGGGAGGGGGGATGAGCAGTTCTTC. The chain recombines TRBV29-1 with TRBJ2-1; 12 nucleotides match TRBD2. The CDR3 contains 14 residues. Unmatched junction bases numbered 7, after V lost 5 bases and J lost 8 bases. Germline V gene data show CDR1 as SQVTM and CDR2 as ANQGSEA.

This clone turned up a few times. V and J are TRBV5-6 and TRBJ2-2; possibly TRBD2 for D (6 bases). Germline CDR1 and CDR2: SGHDT and YYEEEE. The V and J ends lost 1 base and 4 bases respectively, with 11 bases between them. CDR3 size: 15 residues. The CDR3 nucleotides are TGTGCCAGCAGCTTGCGGGAGCGAATCACCGGGGAGCTGTTTTTT. It translates to CASSLRERITGELFF.

Only a few counts were recorded for this clone. V and J are TRBV9 and TRBJ2-1; 8 nucleotides match TRBD2. V shed 0 bases and J 8 bases; nucleotides not matched to a gene: 10. This CDR3 is 16 amino acids long. Germline CDR1 reads SGDLS; CDR2 reads YYNGEE. The DNA of the CDR3 is TGTGCCAGCAGCGTAGGGGCCGGGACTAGAATCGATGAGCAGTTCTTC. It codes for CASSVGAGTRIDEQFF.

The chain has TRBV10-3 and TRBJ1-2; possibly TRBD1 for D (6 bases). The germline gives CDR1 ENHRY, CDR2 SYGVKD. Trimming removed 11 bases from V and 4 bases from J, with 14 bases in between. This CDR3 is 12 amino acids long. The CDR3 region has the DNA TGTGCCTCCGAGGGGGGGACCTATGGCTACACCTTC. Translation: CASEGGTYGYTF.

The chain joins TRBV13 to TRBJ2-3; 12 positions match TRBD2. V trimming: 5 bases; J trimming: 2 bases; junction bases outside the gene matches: 11. The CDR3 length is 18 residues. CDR1 PRHDT and CDR2 FYEKMQ come from the germline V gene (reference sequence). The CDR3 nucleotides read TGTGCCAGCAGCCACCGACCTGGACTAGCGGGAACCACAGATACGCAGTATTTT. This gives the protein CASSHRPGLAGTTDTQYF.

The gene calls are TRBV6-6 and TRBJ2-1, with 13 bases identical to TRBD2. Looked up from germline, CDR1 is MNHNY and CDR2 is SVGAGI (reference sequence). Trimming at V came to 6 bases and at J to 7 bases, leaving 6 bases not matched to a gene. The CDR3 contains 15 residues. CDR3 sequence (DNA): TGTGCCAGCAGCCCACTAGCGGGAGGGCAGAATGAGCAGTTCTTC. It yields the protein CASSPLAGGQNEQFF.

This rearrangement joins TRBV5-6 to TRBJ1-2; weak D call: TRBD1 (6 bases). The CDR3 covers 13 residues. Trimming pared 4 bases from V and 8 bases from J, leaving 15 bases between. Germline values: CDR1 SGHDT, CDR2 YYEEEE. The CDR3 DNA sequence: TGTGCCAGCAGCGTAACCGGCGGGGGCGGCTACACCTTC. The encoded protein is CASSVTGGGGYTF.

This clone was detected a few times. The genes are TRBV5-1 and TRBJ1-1; D may be TRBD1 (5 bases). Trimming removed 5 bases at V and 2 bases at J, with 10 bases between. The CDR3 totals 13 residues. The germline V gene has CDR1 SGHRS and CDR2 YFSETQ. The CDR3 DNA is TGCGCCAGCAGTGACGACAGAAACACTGAAGCTTTCTTT. This gives the protein CASSDDRNTEAFF.

CDR3: CASSFINEQFF. CDR3 bases: TGTGCCAGCAGCTTCATCAATGAGCAGTTCTTC. The chain joins TRBV7-8 to TRBJ2-1; D unresolved. Germline assignment: CDR1 SGHVS and CDR2 FQNEAQ. V gave up 3 bases and J gave up 6 bases, with 3 bases separating them. There are 11 residues in the CDR3.

The V gene is TRBV19, the J gene TRBJ1-1, with TRBD1 identical over 7 bases. The CDR3 is 13 amino acids. Trimming at V came to 7 bases and at J to 11 bases, leaving 13 bases not matched to a gene. The V gene's germline CDR1 is LNHDA and CDR2 SQIVND (reference sequence). CDR3 DNA: TGTGCCAGTACCTCCCCGACAGGGATGAAGGCTTTCTTT. Protein product: CASTSPTGMKAFF. The full variable domain, completed using reference TRBV19 and TRBJ1-1, is DGGITQSPKYLFRKEGQNVTLSCEQNLNHDAMYWYRQDPGQGLRLIYYSQIVNDFQKGDIAEGYSVSREKKESFPLTVTSAQKNPTAFYLCASTSPTGMKAFFGQGTRLTVV.

In its sample, this clone was seen once. The gene calls are TRBV5-1 and TRBJ1-1, with D possibly TRBD1 on 5 matching bases. Germline V gene sequence: CDR1 SGHRS, CDR2 YFSETQ. The length of the CDR3 is 15 residues. V lost 0 bases and J lost 0, with 9 bases in between. CDR3 bases: TGCGCCAGCAGCTTGGGTAGCAGGGTGAACACTGAAGCTTTCTTT. As protein: CASSLGSRVNTEAFF.

A single count supports this clone. This rearrangement joins TRBV13 to TRBJ2-5; 8 bases match TRBD2. V lost 5 bases and J lost 2; bases outside the gene matches: 4. CDR1 is PRHDT and CDR2 is FYEKMQ in the germline V gene (reference sequence). The CDR3 is 14 amino acids. For the CDR3, the DNA is TGTGCCAGCAGCATAGTAGCGGGACAAGAGACCCAGTACTTC. It yields the protein CASSIVAGQETQYF.

This chain joins TRBV5-1 and TRBJ2-1; the match to TRBD2 covers 16 bases. The J segment lost 0 bases and the V segment lost 7 bases, leaving 13 bases of the junction unmatched. The CDR3 totals 20 residues. Germline V lookup: CDR1 SGHRS, CDR2 YFSETQ. Here the CDR3 reads CASRKSGGLAGGSSYNEQFF. CDR3 sequence (DNA): TGCGCCAGCCGCAAATCCGGGGGACTAGCGGGAGGGAGCTCCTACAATGAGCAGTTCTTC.

Here the CDR3 reads CASSIGQTSNQPQHF. The CDR3 DNA follows: TGTGCCAGTAGTATTGGGCAGACTAGCAATCAGCCCCAGCATTTT. The chain links TRBV19 to TRBJ1-5; D not resolved. V was clipped by 3 bases and J by 0 bases, with 9 bases between them. Germline V lookup: CDR1 LNHDA, CDR2 SQIVND (reference sequence). CDR3 length equals 15 residues.

The chain is built from TRBV5-1 and TRBJ1-2; 7 bases agree with TRBD1. Germline loops: CDR1 SGHRS, CDR2 YFSETQ. This CDR3 contains 16 residues. V shed 4 bases, J shed 6 bases, and the junction held 15 bases outside the gene matches. CDR3 sequence (DNA): TGCGCCAGCAGCATTGACCCTAGCCCCGGGACAGATGGCTACACCTTC. Amino acids: CASSIDPSPGTDGYTF.

The genes are TRBV10-3 and TRBJ2-1; TRBD2 matches at 13 bases. This CDR3 is 15 amino acids long. The trim removed 6 bases at V and 8 bases at J, leaving 7 bases unmatched. CDR1 is ENHRY, CDR2 SYGVKD, per germline. For the CDR3, the DNA is TGTGCCATCAGAGAACTAGCGGGGGGGATAGATGAGCAGTTCTTC. Translated, it gives CAIRELAGGIDEQFF.

The chain has TRBV30 and TRBJ1-1; D possibly corresponds to TRBD1 (5 bases). Deletions cut 0 bases from V and 3 bases from J, with 23 bases between. There are 18 residues in the CDR3. Per the germline V gene, CDR1 is GTSNPN and CDR2 is SVGIG (reference sequence). The CDR3 sequence is CAWSVQSRGLGYYTEAFF. The CDR3 DNA follows: TGTGCCTGGAGTGTACAGTCGCGGGGCCTTGGGTATTACACTGAAGCTTTCTTT.

CDR3 bases: TGTGCCAGCAGCCTACAGGGGGACCCCTACAATGAGCAGTTCTTC. This codes for CASSLQGDPYNEQFF. This chain connects TRBV7-2 to TRBJ2-1; 8 bases align to TRBD1. Germline V gene data show CDR1 as SGHTA and CDR2 as FQGNSA. V lost 5 bases to trimming and J lost 2 bases; unmatched junction nucleotides: 5. The CDR3 has 15 residues.